This T cell receptor (beta chain) was identified in a study of T-cell memory formation after mild COVID-19. Study-level points and caveats: The study detected some responding clones in pre-infection memory, suggesting cross-reactive memory joined. Later expanders leaned toward CD4+, whereas clones contracting from day 15 to 85 were balanced CD4/CD8.

From 5'RACE with constant-segment primers came TCR alpha and TCR beta cDNA libraries that carried sample barcodes and UMIs. Using its own MiXCR run on the 5' RACE reads, TCRdb lists one record per CDR3 protein. The profile shows about 260,000 distinct CDR3 sequences, around 8% of them singletons. This clonotype was seen a handful of times. Its specificity is not known. The sample consisted of PBMCs or a T cell subset sorted from them (not recorded which). This sequence originates from a man aged 18 to 35 who had mild COVID-19 (a few samples of this study predate the infection). Cell type and time point are not known.

The CDR3 loop is CASSLEQVEAFF. CDR3 DNA sequence: TGTGCCAGCAGTTTAGAACAGGTTGAAGCTTTCTTT. V gene TRBV12-3 or TRBV12-4 combines with J gene TRBJ1-1, with D tentatively TRBD1 (5 bases). There are 12 residues in the CDR3. Trimming took 1 base from V and 7 from J, leaving 7 bases between them.